Presented here are 26 T cell receptor beta chains from one specimen sequenced in a study of T cell repertoires in cytomegalovirus infection. Using its own MiXCR run on the reads, TCRdb lists one record per CDR3 protein. The table has hundreds of thousands of distinct CDR3 sequences, roughly a third seen once. Input material: PBMCs. Receptors were obtained from a human donor in good health (CMV status not recorded). Some clones in this sample may be carry-over from other donors' samples.

There are many counts of this clonotype. V is TRBV7-8 and J is TRBJ2-1; 9 nucleotides line up with TRBD2. The CDR3 is made up of 12 amino acids. The V segment lost 5 bases and the J segment 11 bases; nucleotides outside the gene matches: 4. Germline assignment: CDR1 SGHVS and CDR2 FQNEAQ. DNA of the CDR3: TGTGCCAGCAGCCCTGGACTAGCGAAGCAGTTCTTC. Protein sequence: CASSPGLAKQFF. The variable domain in full, completed from reference TRBV7-8 and TRBJ2-1, reads GAGVSQSPRYKVAKRGQDVALRCDPISGHVSLFWYQQALGQGPEFLTYFQNEAQLDKSGLPSDRFFAERPEGSVSTLKIQRTQQEDSAVYLCASSPGLAKQFFGPGTRLTVL.

Details on this clonotype: A much larger clone sits a single nucleotide away, making a read error possible. The rearrangement joins TRBV7-2 to TRBJ2-7, with D possibly matching TRBD2 (6 bases). The length of the CDR3 is 14 residues. From germline, CDR1 is SGHTA and CDR2 FQGNSA. Trimming left V 5 bases short and J 6 bases short, with 17 bases between. CDR3 sequence reads: CASSNGSFVSEQYF. The CDR3 DNA is TGTGCCAGCAGCAACGGGAGTTTTGTCTCCGAGCAGTACTTC.

This clonotype was found a few times. V is TRBV6-2 or TRBV6-3 and J is TRBJ2-4; TRBD1 matches 10 bases. Losses at the gene ends were 5 bases for V and 0 bases for J; bases not matched to a gene: 7. The CDR3 length is 17 residues. Germline CDR1 is MNHEY and CDR2 is SVGEGT. The CDR3 region has the DNA TGTGCCAGCAGTGACCCGGGACAGGGGCAAGCCAAAAACATTCAGTACTTC. Amino acid sequence: CASSDPGQGQAKNIQYF.

The V call is TRBV6-1, the J call TRBJ2-1, with 8 bases lining up with TRBD2. There are 16 residues in the CDR3. V lost 2 bases to trimming and J lost 5 bases; unmatched junction nucleotides: 8. Looked up from germline, CDR1 is MNHNS and CDR2 is SASEGT. The CDR3 DNA sequence: TGTGCCAGCAGTGAACTGAGTGGCGGGAGGCACAATGAGCAGTTCTTC. It encodes CASSELSGGRHNEQFF.

This clonotype was counted only a few times. The rearrangement links TRBV28 to TRBJ1-4, with D possibly matching TRBD1 (5 bases). Trimming took off 5 bases at V and 7 bases at J, with 17 bases between the two ends. Germline V gene lookup returns CDR1 MDHEN and CDR2 SYDVKM. The CDR3 loop spans 15 amino acids. CDR3 sequence reads: CASSPLGDWGEKLFF. For the CDR3, the DNA is TGTGCCAGCAGTCCTCTGGGGGATTGGGGTGAAAAACTGTTTTTT.

This clonotype turned up a few times. The chain uses TRBV19 and TRBJ1-1, with D possibly being TRBD1 (6 bases). The germline V gene has CDR1 LNHDA and CDR2 SQIVND (reference sequence). The V and J ends lost 5 bases and 6 bases respectively, with 22 bases between them. The CDR3 is 16 residues long. CDR3 residues: CASSGMGGAGFPEAFF. The CDR3 DNA follows: TGTGCCAGTAGTGGAATGGGGGGCGCTGGCTTCCCTGAAGCTTTCTTT.

This clonotype was picked up a small number of times. The V call is TRBV7-9, the J call TRBJ1-5; D not resolved. V shed 2 bases and J shed 5 bases, with 10 bases lying between them. The germline V gene encodes CDR1 SEHNR and CDR2 FQNEAQ (reference sequence). The CDR3 length is 14 residues. CDR3 region: CASSLSNTYQPQHF. CDR3 bases: TGTGCCAGCAGCTTATCGAACACCTATCAGCCCCAGCATTTT.

The V and J genes are TRBV7-8 and TRBJ1-4; TRBD1 matches 8 bases. The V gene end was trimmed by 0 bases and the J gene end by 8 bases; junction bases not matched to a gene: 5. Per germline, CDR1 SGHVS and CDR2 FQNEAQ. The length of the CDR3 is 15 residues. The DNA of the CDR3 is TGTGCCAGCAGCTTAGCGACAGGGGCTGGGGAAAAACTGTTTTTT. Its protein is CASSLATGAGEKLFF.

This clonotype was counted between two and nine times. DNA of the CDR3: TGTGCCAGTACCCGGGACTCCGGGGCCAACGTCCTGACTTTC. It codes for CASTRDSGANVLTF. The chain couples TRBV19 to TRBJ2-6; TRBD2 is a possible D gene (6 bases). V lost 7 bases and J lost 4, with 11 bases in between. The CDR3 length is 14 residues. Germline V gene lookup returns CDR1 LNHDA and CDR2 SQIVND (reference sequence).

CDR3 sequence (DNA): TGTGCCAGCAGCTCTCGACTTGCCGAGACCCAGTACTTC. Amino acids: CASSSRLAETQYF. The V gene is TRBV7-6, the J gene TRBJ2-5; D gene uncertain. Trimming left V 4 bases short and J 5 bases short, with 11 bases between. The CDR3 length is 13 residues. Germline V gene data show CDR1 as SGHVS and CDR2 as FNYEAQ.

CDR3 in DNA: TGTGCCAGCAGGGGAATTAGCGGGAGTTATCAAGAGACCCAGTACTTC. This sequence encodes CASRGISGSYQETQYF. V and J are TRBV7-2 and TRBJ2-5; 9 bases agree with TRBD2. After removal of 6 bases from V and 2 bases from J, the junction contained 10 bases not matched to a gene. Germline CDR1 is SGHTA and CDR2 is FQGNSA. The length of the CDR3 is 16 residues.

This chain links TRBV29-1 with TRBJ2-2; D unresolved. This CDR3 spans 11 amino acids. Trimming took 5 bases from V and 3 from J, leaving 4 bases between them. Per germline, CDR1 SQVTM and CDR2 ANQGSEA. CDR3 DNA: TGCAGCGTTCACGACACCGGGGAGCTGTTTTTT. This gives the protein CSVHDTGELFF.

The sample holds a few counts of this clonotype. Here the CDR3 DNA reads TGTGCCAGCAGCCTAAGGGGCGGGGGGACCACAGATACGCAGTATTTT. Amino acid sequence: CASSLRGGGTTDTQYF. The chain has TRBV7-6 and TRBJ2-3; TRBD2 matches at 8 bases. The CDR3 extends over 16 amino acids. Unmatched junction bases numbered 9, after V lost 5 bases and J lost 2 bases. Germline V gives CDR1 SGHVS, CDR2 FNYEAQ.

This clonotype was recorded only once. It is likely a read error, because the conserved phenylalanine at the end of the CDR3 is missing. The chain has TRBV7-2 and TRBJ2-7, with D unresolved. There are 12 residues in the CDR3. Trimming took 8 bases from V and 4 from J, leaving 12 bases between them. Germline CDR1 and CDR2: SGHTA and FQGNSA. The DNA for the CDR3 is TGTGCCAGCCGCTACTCACTTTACGAGCAGTACTTA. The encoded protein is CASRYSLYEQYL.

The chain carries TRBV29-1 and TRBJ1-2; D is perhaps TRBD1 (5 bases). CDR1 and CDR2 from the germline V gene are SQVTM and ANQGSEA. The length of the CDR3 is 11 residues. V was clipped by 5 bases and J by 6 bases, with 10 bases between them. The CDR3 sequence is CSVRGAHGYTF. The CDR3 DNA reads as TGCAGCGTTCGAGGGGCACATGGCTACACCTTC.

The J gene is TRBJ2-5, the V gene TRBV11-1; D unclear. Trimming pared 6 bases from V and 0 bases from J, leaving 11 bases between. CDR3 length equals 14 residues. CDR1 and CDR2 from the germline V gene are SGHAT and FQDESV (reference sequence). CDR3 region: CASSLQMYQETQYF. For the CDR3, the DNA is TGTGCCAGCAGTCTCCAGATGTACCAAGAGACCCAGTACTTC.

This clonotype was recorded many times. The V and J genes are TRBV24-1 and TRBJ2-5; no firm D call. Trimming took 0 bases from V and 4 from J, leaving 2 bases between them. Germline V gene lookup returns CDR1 KGHDR and CDR2 SFDVKD. The CDR3 loop spans 12 amino acids. CDR3 nucleotide sequence: TGTGCCACCAGTGATTTGGGAGAGACCCAGTACTTC. Amino acids: CATSDLGETQYF.

V and J are TRBV10-3 and TRBJ1-2; TRBD1 agrees at 12 bases. The CDR3 sequence is 16 residues long. The germline V gene has CDR1 ENHRY and CDR2 SYGVKD. V dropped 3 bases and J dropped 3; count of bases not matched to a gene: 5. CDR3 loop: CAISEPGQGADYGYTF. CDR3 DNA: TGTGCCATCAGTGAACCGGGACAGGGGGCTGACTATGGCTACACCTTC.

This clonotype has a single count. The chain links TRBV7-8 to TRBJ1-5, with 11 bases aligning to TRBD1. V shed 5 bases, J shed 7 bases, and the junction held 19 bases outside the gene matches. The CDR3 covers 19 residues. CDR1 and CDR2 from the germline V gene are SGHVS and FQNEAQ. The CDR3 bases are TGTGCCAGCAGCCTGCGGGACAGGGGGAGTTTTAGTCGAGGACAGCCCCAGCATTTT. This gives the protein CASSLRDRGSFSRGQPQHF.

This rearrangement joins TRBV6-1 to TRBJ1-3; D ambiguous. The CDR3 covers 11 residues. Germline CDR1 and CDR2: MNHNS and SASEGT. V was pared by 11 bases and J by 8 bases, with 13 bases between. The CDR3 protein is CAVSGGYTIYF. As DNA, the CDR3 is TGTGCCGTCTCGGGAGGCTACACCATATATTTT.

The rearrangement links TRBV28 to TRBJ1-1; tentative D call: TRBD1 (5 bases). Per the germline V gene, CDR1 is MDHEN and CDR2 is SYDVKM. The CDR3 totals 14 residues. The V gene lost 3 bases and the J gene lost 3 bases, with 11 bases spanning the gap. The CDR3 is CASSLLTRDTEAFF. The CDR3 coding sequence is TGTGCCAGCAGTTTGTTGACCAGGGACACTGAAGCTTTCTTT.

The rearrangement joins TRBV14 to TRBJ1-1; the D gene is possibly TRBD1 (5 bases). V lost 4 bases and J lost 3, with 12 bases in between. The CDR3 length is 14 residues. In germline, CDR1 is SGHDN, CDR2 FVKESK. CDR3 nucleotides: TGTGCCAGCAGCCCGAGGGGATATGACACTGAAGCTTTCTTT. Translation: CASSPRGYDTEAFF.

A few counts support this clonotype. The CDR3 DNA reads as TGTGCCAGCAGCTTAGGGGGGACAGGGAACAATGAGCAGTTCTTC. It is translated as CASSLGGTGNNEQFF. The chain has TRBV11-3 and TRBJ2-1, with 9 bases fitting TRBD1. V shed 1 base and J 5 bases; nucleotides not matched to a gene: 3. Germline assignment: CDR1 SGHNT and CDR2 YENEEA. CDR3 length: 15 amino acids.

The chain links TRBV6-1 to TRBJ1-1; D is unclear. The CDR3 covers 12 residues. V was clipped by 1 base and J by 7 bases, with 7 bases between them. CDR1 is MNHNS and CDR2 is SASEGT in the germline V gene. The CDR3 DNA reads as TGTGCCAGCAGTGAAGTAGGAATTGAAGCTTTCTTT. Amino acids: CASSEVGIEAFF.

This clonotype has only a few counts. The J gene is TRBJ1-5, the V gene TRBV2, with no clear D. CDR3 length equals 14 residues. CDR1 and CDR2 from the germline V gene are SNHLY and FYNNEI. Trimming removed 6 bases at V and 7 bases at J, with 16 bases between. CDR3 loop: CASSSRGSWQPQHF. The CDR3 DNA is TGTGCCAGCAGCTCTAGAGGTTCGTGGCAGCCCCAGCATTTT.

This clonotype was picked up many times. The rearrangement uses TRBV4-1 and TRBJ1-1; D is unclear. The germline gives CDR1 MGHRA, CDR2 YSYEKL. The CDR3 loop spans 15 amino acids. Trimming took 2 bases from V and 7 from J, leaving 17 bases between them. The CDR3 protein is CASSQTRSQNGEAFF. The CDR3, as DNA: TGCGCCAGCAGCCAAACAAGATCCCAGAATGGTGAAGCTTTCTTT.